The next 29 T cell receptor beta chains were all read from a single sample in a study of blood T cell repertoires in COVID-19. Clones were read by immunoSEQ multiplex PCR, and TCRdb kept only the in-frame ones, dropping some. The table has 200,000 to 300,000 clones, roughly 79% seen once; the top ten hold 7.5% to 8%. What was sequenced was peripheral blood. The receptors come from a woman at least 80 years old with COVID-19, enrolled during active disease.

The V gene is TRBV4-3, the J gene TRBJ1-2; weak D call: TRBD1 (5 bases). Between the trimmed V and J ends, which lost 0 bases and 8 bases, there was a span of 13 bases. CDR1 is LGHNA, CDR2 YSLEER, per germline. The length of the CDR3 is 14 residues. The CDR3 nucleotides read TGCGCCAGCAGCCAAGATCTCAGGGTCGGAGGCTACACCTTC. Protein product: CASSQDLRVGGYTF.

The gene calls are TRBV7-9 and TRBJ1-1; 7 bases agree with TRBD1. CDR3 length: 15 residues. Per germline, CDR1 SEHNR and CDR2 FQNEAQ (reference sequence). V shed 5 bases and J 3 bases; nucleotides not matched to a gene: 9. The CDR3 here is CASSPQGGSDTEAFF. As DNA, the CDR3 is TGTGCCAGCAGCCCCCAGGGGGGAAGTGACACTGAAGCTTTCTTT.

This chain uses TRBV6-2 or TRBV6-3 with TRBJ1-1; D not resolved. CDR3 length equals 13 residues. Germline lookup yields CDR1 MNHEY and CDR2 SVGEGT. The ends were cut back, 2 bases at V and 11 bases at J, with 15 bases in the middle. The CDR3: CASSYGQFTTAFF. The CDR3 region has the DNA TGTGCCAGCAGTTACGGCCAGTTTACGACTGCTTTCTTT.

As DNA, the CDR3 is TGTGCCAGCTCACCGCCGCAGGGGGCCGGGATTCAGTACTTC. Encoded protein: CASSPPQGAGIQYF. The rearrangement uses TRBV18 and TRBJ2-4, with TRBD1 matching over 8 bases. CDR3 size: 14 residues. The germline V gene has CDR1 KGHSH and CDR2 LQKENI. With 3 bases clipped from V and 10 bases from J, the junction kept 8 bases outside the gene matches.

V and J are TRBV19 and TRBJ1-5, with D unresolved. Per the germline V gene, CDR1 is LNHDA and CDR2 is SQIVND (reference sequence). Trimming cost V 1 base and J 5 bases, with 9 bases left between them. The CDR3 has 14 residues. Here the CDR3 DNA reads TGTGCCAGTAGTATAGTCCGAGCGGATCAGCCCCAGCATTTT. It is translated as CASSIVRADQPQHF.

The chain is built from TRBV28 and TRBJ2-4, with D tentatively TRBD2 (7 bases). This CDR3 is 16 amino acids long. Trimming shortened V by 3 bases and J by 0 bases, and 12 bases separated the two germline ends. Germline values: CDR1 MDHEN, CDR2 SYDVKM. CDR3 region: CASSFQGGGAKNIQYF. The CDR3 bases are TGTGCCAGCAGTTTTCAGGGAGGGGGAGCCAAAAACATTCAGTACTTC.

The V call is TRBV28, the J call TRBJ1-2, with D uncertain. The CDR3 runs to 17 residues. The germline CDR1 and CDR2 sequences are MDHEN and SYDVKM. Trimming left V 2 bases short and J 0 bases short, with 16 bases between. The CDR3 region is CASSLALSIRSNYGYTF. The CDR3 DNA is TGTGCCAGCAGTTTAGCCCTCTCGATCAGATCTAACTATGGCTACACCTTC.

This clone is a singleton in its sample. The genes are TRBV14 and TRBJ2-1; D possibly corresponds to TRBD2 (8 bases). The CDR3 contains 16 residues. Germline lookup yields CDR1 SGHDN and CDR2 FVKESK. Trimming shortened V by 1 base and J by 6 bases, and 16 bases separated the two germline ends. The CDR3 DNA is TGTGCCAGCAGCCAAGTAGCGGGACAGTCCAGCAATGAGCAGTTCTTC. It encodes CASSQVAGQSSNEQFF.

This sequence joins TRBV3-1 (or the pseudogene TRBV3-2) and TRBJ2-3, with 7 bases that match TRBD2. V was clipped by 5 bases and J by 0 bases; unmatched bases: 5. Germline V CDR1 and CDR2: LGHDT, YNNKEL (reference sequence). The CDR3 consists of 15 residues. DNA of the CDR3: TGTGCCAGCAGCATCAGCGGGACTAGCACAGATACGCAGTATTTT. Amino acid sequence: CASSISGTSTDTQYF.

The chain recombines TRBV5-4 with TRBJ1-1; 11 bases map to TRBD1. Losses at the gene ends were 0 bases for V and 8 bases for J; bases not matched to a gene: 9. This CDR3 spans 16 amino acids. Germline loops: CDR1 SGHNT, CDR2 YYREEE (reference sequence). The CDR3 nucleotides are TGTGCCAGCAGCTTGGCCCTACCGGGACAGGGGGGGGAAGCTTTCTTT. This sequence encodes CASSLALPGQGGEAFF.

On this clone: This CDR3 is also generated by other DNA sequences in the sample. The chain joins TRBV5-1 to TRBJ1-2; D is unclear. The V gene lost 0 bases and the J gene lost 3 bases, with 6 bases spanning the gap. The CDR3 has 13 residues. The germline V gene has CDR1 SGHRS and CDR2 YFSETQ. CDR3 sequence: CASSLGADYGYTF. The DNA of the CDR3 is TGCGCCAGCAGCTTGGGGGCAGACTATGGCTACACCTTC.

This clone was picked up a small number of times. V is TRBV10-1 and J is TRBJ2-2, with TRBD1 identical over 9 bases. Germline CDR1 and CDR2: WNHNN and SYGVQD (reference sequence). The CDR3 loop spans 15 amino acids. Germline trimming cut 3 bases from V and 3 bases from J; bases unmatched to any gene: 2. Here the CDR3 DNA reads TGCGCCAGCAGTGATGGGACAGGGTACACCGGGGAGCTGTTTTTT. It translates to CASSDGTGYTGELFF.

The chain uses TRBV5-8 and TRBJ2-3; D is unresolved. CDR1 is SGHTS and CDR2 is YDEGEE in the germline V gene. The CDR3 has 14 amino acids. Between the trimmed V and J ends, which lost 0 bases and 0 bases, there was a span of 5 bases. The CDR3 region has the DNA TGTGCCAGCAGCTTGGGACTTAGCACAGATACGCAGTATTTT. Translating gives CASSLGLSTDTQYF.

The CDR3 region has the DNA TGTGCCAGCAGTTCCCTTGGGGACAGGGCTATAGATACGCAGTATTTT. Translating gives CASSSLGDRAIDTQYF. The chain couples TRBV27 to TRBJ2-3; TRBD1 agrees at 9 bases. The CDR3 is made up of 16 amino acids. J lost 5 bases, V lost 4 bases, and 10 bases had no gene match. Looked up from germline, CDR1 is MNHEY and CDR2 is SMNVEV (reference sequence).

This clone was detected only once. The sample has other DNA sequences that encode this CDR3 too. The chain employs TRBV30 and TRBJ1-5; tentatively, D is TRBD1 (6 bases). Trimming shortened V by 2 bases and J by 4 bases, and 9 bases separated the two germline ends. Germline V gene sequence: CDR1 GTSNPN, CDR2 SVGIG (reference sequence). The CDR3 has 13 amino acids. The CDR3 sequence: CAWSPQGNQPQHF. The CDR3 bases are TGTGCCTGGAGTCCGCAGGGGAATCAGCCCCAGCATTTT.

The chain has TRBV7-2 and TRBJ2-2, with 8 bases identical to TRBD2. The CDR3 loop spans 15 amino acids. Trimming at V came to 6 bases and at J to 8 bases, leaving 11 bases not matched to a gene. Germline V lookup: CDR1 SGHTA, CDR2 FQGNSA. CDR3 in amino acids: CASRGAGAPWGELFF. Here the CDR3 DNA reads TGTGCCAGCAGGGGAGCGGGAGCCCCGTGGGGGGAGCTGTTTTTT. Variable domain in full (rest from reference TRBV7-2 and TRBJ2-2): GAGVSQSPSNKVTEKGKDVELRCDPISGHTALYWYRQSLGQGLEFLIYFQGNSAPDKSGLPSDRFSAERTGGSVSTLTIQRTQQEDSAVYLCASRGAGAPWGELFFGEGSRLTVL.

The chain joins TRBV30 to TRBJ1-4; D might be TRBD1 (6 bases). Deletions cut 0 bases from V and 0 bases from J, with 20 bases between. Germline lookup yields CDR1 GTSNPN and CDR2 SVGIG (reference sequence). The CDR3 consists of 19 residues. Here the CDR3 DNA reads TGTGCCTGGAGTGTACTCCCAGGGGTTAGGCAAGCAACTAATGAAAAACTGTTTTTT. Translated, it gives CAWSVLPGVRQATNEKLFF. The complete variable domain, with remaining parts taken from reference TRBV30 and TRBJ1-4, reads SQTIHQWPATLVQPVGSPLSLECTVEGTSNPNLYWYRQAAGRGLQLLFYSVGIGQISSEVPQNLSASRPQDRQFILSSKKLLLSDSGFYLCAWSVLPGVRQATNEKLFFGSGTQLSVL.

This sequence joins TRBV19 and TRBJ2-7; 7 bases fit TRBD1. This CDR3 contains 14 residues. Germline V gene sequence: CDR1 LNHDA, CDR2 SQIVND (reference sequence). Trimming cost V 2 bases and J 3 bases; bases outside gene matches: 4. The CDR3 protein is CASSIFAGGYEQYF. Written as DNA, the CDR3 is TGTGCCAGTAGTATATTTGCAGGGGGCTACGAGCAGTACTTC.

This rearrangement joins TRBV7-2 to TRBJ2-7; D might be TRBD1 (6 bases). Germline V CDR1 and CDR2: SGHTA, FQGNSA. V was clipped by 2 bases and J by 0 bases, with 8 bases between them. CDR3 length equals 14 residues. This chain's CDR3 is CASSLTGYSYEQYF. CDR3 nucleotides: TGTGCCAGCAGCTTAACAGGGTACTCCTACGAGCAGTACTTC.

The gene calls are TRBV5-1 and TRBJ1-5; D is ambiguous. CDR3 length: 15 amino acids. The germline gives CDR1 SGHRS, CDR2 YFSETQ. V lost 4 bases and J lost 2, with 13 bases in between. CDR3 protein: CASSLGTSGNQPQHF. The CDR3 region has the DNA TGCGCCAGCAGCCTGGGAACGTCGGGCAATCAGCCCCAGCATTTT. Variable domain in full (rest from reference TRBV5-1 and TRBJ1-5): KAGVTQTPRYLIKTRGQQVTLSCSPISGHRSVSWYQQTPGQGLQFLFEYFSETQRNKGNFPGRFSGRQFSNSRSEMNVSTLELGDSALYLCASSLGTSGNQPQHFGDGTRLSIL.

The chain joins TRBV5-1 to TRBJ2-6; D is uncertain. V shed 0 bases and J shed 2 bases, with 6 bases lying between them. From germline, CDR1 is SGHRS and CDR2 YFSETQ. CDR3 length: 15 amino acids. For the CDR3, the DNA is TGCGCCAGCAGCTTGGGGAGTACTGGGGCCAACGTCCTGACTTTC. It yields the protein CASSLGSTGANVLTF.

The CDR3 is CASSSGQVYNSPLHF. CDR3 sequence (DNA): TGTGCCAGCAGCTCCGGACAGGTCTATAATTCACCCCTCCACTTT. This chain links TRBV5-6 with TRBJ1-6; 7 nucleotides match TRBD1. J was trimmed by 3 bases and V by 3 bases; bases with no gene match: 3. CDR1 is SGHDT, CDR2 YYEEEE, per germline. The CDR3 length is 15 residues.

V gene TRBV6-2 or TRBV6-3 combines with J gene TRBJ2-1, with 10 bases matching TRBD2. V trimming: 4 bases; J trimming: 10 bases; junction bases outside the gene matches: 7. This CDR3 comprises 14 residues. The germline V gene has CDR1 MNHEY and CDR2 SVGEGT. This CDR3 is CASSSLAGDREQFF. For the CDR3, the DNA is TGTGCCAGCAGTTCTCTAGCGGGAGACAGGGAGCAGTTCTTC.

The CDR3 bases are TGTGCCAGCTCGCCCCAGGAGGCCGGGGAGCTGTTTTTT. Its translation: CASSPQEAGELFF. The chain links TRBV18 to TRBJ2-2, with D maybe TRBD2 (5 bases). The germline V gene encodes CDR1 KGHSH and CDR2 LQKENI. V lost 6 bases, J lost 6 bases, and 11 bases lay in between. The CDR3 runs to 13 residues.

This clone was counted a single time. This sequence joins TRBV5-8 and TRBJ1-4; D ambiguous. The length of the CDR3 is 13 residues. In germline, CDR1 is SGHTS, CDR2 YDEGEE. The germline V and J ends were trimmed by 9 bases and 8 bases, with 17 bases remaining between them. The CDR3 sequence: CATGLEAEEKLFF. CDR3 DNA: TGTGCCACCGGTCTGGAGGCAGAGGAAAAACTGTTTTTT.

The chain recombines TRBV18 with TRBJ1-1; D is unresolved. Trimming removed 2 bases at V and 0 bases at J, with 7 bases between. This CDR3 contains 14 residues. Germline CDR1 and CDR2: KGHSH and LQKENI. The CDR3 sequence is CASSPNNLNTEAFF. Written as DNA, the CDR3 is TGTGCCAGCTCACCAAACAATTTGAACACTGAAGCTTTCTTT.

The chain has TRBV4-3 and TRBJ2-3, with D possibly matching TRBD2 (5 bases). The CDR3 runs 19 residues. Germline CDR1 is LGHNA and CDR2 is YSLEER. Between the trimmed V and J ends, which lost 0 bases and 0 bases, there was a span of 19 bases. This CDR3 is CASSQEALGADLSTDTQYF. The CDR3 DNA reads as TGCGCCAGCAGCCAAGAGGCCCTGGGAGCGGACCTTAGCACAGATACGCAGTATTTT.

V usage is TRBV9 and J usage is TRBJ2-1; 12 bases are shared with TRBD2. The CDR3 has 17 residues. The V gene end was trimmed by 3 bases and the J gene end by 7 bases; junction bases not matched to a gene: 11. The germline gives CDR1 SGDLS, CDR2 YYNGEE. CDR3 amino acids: CASSAPPTSGSRNEQFF. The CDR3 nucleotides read TGTGCCAGCAGCGCCCCCCCGACTAGCGGGAGTAGGAATGAGCAGTTCTTC.

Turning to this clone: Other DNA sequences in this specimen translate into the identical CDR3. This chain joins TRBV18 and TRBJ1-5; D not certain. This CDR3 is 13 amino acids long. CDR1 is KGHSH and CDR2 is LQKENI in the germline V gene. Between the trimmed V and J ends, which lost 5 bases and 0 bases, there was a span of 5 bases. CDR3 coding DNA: TGTGCCAGCTCAGAGGGTAGCAATCAGCCCCAGCATTTT. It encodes CASSEGSNQPQHF.